This record concerns one T cell receptor beta chain sequence. The record originates from a study of blood T cell repertoires in COVID-19. Study-wide context: COVID-19 samples collected from the United States, Italy and Spain covered acute and convalescent phases. PBMCs, B-cell-depleted T cells, or T cells provided the cDNA or gDNA that made up the material.

As processed by the authors: Cell counts per sample came from amplifying reference gene primers. Some clones are missing from TCRdb's copy, which holds only in-frame ones; the method was immunoSEQ multiplex PCR. V and J calls plus clone size are reproduced from that table; the DNA served to infer D and trimming. The data contain around 370,000 clones, around nine tenths of them seen just once; the ten biggest clones take up less than 3.5%. V gave up 0 bases and J gave up 4 bases; unmatched junction bases: 2. The CDR3 is made up of 14 amino acids. From germline, CDR1 is SGHKS and CDR2 YYEKEE (reference sequence).

This TCR was recovered from a woman aged 18-30 years who had recovered from COVID-19. The chain carries TRBV5-5 and TRBJ1-2; 8 nucleotides agree with TRBD1. The specimen was peripheral blood. CDR3 amino acids: CASSLAGGGYGYTF. In DNA form, the CDR3 reads TGTGCCAGCAGCTTGGCAGGGGGCGGCTATGGCTACACCTTC.